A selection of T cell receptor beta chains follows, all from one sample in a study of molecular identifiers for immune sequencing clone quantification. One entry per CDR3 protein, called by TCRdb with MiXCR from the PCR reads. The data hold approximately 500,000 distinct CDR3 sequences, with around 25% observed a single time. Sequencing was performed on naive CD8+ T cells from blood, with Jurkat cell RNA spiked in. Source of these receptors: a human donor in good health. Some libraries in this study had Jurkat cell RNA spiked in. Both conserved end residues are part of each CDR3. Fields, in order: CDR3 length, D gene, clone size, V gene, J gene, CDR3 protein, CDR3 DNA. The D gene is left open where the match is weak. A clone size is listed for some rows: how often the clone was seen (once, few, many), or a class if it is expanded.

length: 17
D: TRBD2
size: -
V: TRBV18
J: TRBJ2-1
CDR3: CASSAGTSGIGYNEQFF
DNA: TGTGCCAGCTCAGCCGGGACTAGCGGGATTGGCTACAATGAGCAGTTCTTC

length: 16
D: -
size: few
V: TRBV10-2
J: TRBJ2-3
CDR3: CASSDPRERVTDTQYF
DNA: TGCGCCAGCAGTGATCCCCGGGAACGGGTCACAGATACGCAGTATTTT

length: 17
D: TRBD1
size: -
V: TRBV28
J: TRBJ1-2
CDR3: CASSSSDRRKTNYGYTF
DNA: TGTGCCAGCAGTTCCTCGGACAGGAGAAAGACTAACTATGGCTACACCTTC

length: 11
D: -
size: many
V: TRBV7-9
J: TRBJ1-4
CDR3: CASSLEMGFRF
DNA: TGTGCCAGCAGCTTAGAGATGGGGTTCAGATTT

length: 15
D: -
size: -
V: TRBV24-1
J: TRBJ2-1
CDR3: CATSSARRGYNEQFF
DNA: TGTGCCACCAGTTCGGCACGGCGGGGTTACAATGAGCAGTTCTTC

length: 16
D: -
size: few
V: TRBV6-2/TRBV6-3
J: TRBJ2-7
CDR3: CASSSPRVYVAYEQYF
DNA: TGTGCCAGCAGTTCCCCCCGGGTATACGTTGCCTACGAGCAGTACTTC

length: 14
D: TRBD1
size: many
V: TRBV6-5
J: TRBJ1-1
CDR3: CASSPGQGIPEAFF
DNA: TGTGCCAGCAGTCCAGGACAGGGGATCCCTGAAGCTTTCTTT

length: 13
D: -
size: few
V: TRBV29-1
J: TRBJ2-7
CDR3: CSVEFGGLGEQYF
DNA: TGCAGCGTTGAATTTGGGGGGTTGGGCGAGCAGTACTTC

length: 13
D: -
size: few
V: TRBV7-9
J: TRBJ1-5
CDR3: CASSLGGSEPQHF
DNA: TGTGCCAGCAGCTTAGGGGGCTCAGAGCCCCAGCATTTT

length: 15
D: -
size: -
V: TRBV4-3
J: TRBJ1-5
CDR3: CASSPGPGRPQPQPF
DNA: TGCGCCAGCAGCCCAGGGCCAGGGCGCCCTCAGCCCCAGCCTTTT

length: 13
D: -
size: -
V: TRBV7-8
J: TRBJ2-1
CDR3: CASSLATYNGQFF
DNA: TGTGCCAGCAGCTTAGCGACGTACAATGGGCAGTTCTTC

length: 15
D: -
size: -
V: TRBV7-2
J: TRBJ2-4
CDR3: CASSLEMGTKNIQYF
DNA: TGTGCCAGCAGCTTAGAGATGGGAACCAAAAACATTCAGTACTTC

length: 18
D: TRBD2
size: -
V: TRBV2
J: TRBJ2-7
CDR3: CASSDELAGAVGVYEQYF
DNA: TGTGCCAGCAGTGACGAACTAGCGGGAGCCGTGGGGGTATACGAGCAGTACTTC

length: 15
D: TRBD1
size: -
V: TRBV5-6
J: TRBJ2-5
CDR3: CASSAWTGYQETQYF
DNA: TGTGCCAGCAGCGCATGGACAGGCTACCAAGAGACCCAGTACTTC

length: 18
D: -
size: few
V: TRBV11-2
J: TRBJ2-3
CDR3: CASSQLPRGGVRTDTQYF
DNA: TGTGCCAGCAGTCAACTACCGAGGGGGGGCGTCCGCACAGATACGCAGTATTTT

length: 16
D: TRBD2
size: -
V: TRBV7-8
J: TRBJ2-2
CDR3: CASSPTGGGHTGELFF
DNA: TGTGCCAGCAGCCCAACGGGGGGGGGGCACACCGGGGAGCTGTTTTTT

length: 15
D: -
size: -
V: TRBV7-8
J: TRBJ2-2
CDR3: CASSLGPLNTGELFF
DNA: TGTGCCAGCAGCTTGGGACCATTAAACACCGGGGAGCTGTTTTTT

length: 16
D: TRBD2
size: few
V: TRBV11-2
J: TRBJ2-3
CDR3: CASSLVLAGNADTQYF
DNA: TGTGCCAGCAGCTTAGTTTTAGCGGGTAACGCAGATACGCAGTATTTT

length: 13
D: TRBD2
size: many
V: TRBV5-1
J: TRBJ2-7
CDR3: CASSLTSGYEQYF
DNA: TGCGCCAGCAGCTTGACTAGCGGCTACGAGCAGTACTTC

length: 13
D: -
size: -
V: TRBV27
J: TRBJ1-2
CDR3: CASSRMGSYGYTF
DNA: TGTGCCAGCAGTAGGATGGGGTCCTATGGCTACACCTTC

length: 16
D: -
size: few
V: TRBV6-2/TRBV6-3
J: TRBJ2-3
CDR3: CASSYEVALRADTQYF
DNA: TGTGCCAGCAGTTACGAAGTAGCTCTGAGAGCAGATACGCAGTATTTT

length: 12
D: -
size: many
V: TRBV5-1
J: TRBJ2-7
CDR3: CASRQDSYEQYF
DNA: TGCGCCAGCAGACAGGACTCCTACGAGCAGTACTTC

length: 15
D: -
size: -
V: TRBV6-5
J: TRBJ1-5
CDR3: CASSYSSGFAQPQDF
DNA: TGTGCCAGCAGTTACTCGTCCGGGTTTGCTCAGCCCCAGGATTTT

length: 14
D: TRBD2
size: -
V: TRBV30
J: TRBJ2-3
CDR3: CAWDLAGGLDTQYF
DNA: TGTGCCTGGGATCTAGCGGGGGGGCTGGATACGCAGTATTTT

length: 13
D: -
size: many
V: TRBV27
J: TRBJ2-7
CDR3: CASSLGSAYEQYF
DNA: TGTGCCAGCAGTTTAGGGTCTGCCTACGAGCAGTACTTC

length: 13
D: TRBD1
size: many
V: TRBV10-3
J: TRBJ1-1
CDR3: CAIADRGDTEAFF
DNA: TGTGCCATCGCGGACAGGGGAGATACTGAAGCTTTCTTT

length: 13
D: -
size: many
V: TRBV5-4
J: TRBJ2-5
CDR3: CASSFPREETQYF
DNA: TGTGCCAGCAGCTTTCCGCGAGAGGAGACCCAGTACTTC